This is a list of T cell receptor beta chains from one sample in a study of regulatory T cells in long-lasting Graves disease. TCRdb independently ran MiXCR on the multiplex PCR reads; one entry per CDR3 protein. The sample yields about 540,000 distinct CDR3 sequences, approximately 12% seen once. The sample was also reused in another study, on T cells in Graves' hyperthyroidism and ophthalmopathy.

The sample here was peripheral blood mononuclear cells (PBMCs), taken at new diagnosis, from a patient treated with antithyroid drugs. These receptors came from a man aged 30-40 years with Graves disease. Each CDR3 is given with its conserved first and last residue. The D gene is left open where the match is weak. Some rows mark clone size as missing; the rest say once, few, many or name a class of expanded clone.

j_call v_call clone_size d_call cdr3_nt cdr3_aa
TRBJ1-6 TRBV11-3 - TRBD1 TGTGCCAGCAGCTTCGACAGGGATTCACCCCTCCACTTT CASSFDRDSPLHF
TRBJ2-1 TRBV5-1 many TRBD2 TGCGCCAGCACCTCGCTCTTCACTAGCGGGAGATACAATGAGCAGTTCTTC CASTSLFTSGRYNEQFF
TRBJ2-4 TRBV2 - TRBD2 TGTGCCAGCAGTGCACCTCGTCATTTACGGCGGGAGGGCCGCGACAAAAACATTCAGTACTTC CASSAPRHLRREGRDKNIQYF
TRBJ1-1 TRBV14 many - TGTGCCAGCAGCCAAGAGGGTAGAGTCACTGAAGCTTTCTTT CASSQEGRVTEAFF
TRBJ2-2 TRBV5-1 - - TGCGCCAGCGACCGTCCAGACGGGGAGCTGTTTTTT CASDRPDGELFF
TRBJ2-5 TRBV30 - - TGTGCCTGGAGTGTACTCCCAAAAGAGACCCAGTACTTC CAWSVLPKETQYF
TRBJ2-3 TRBV29-1 many - TGCAGCGTTGTCCCCTTAATGGGACCGCAGTATTTT CSVVPLMGPQYF
TRBJ2-7 TRBV29-1 - TRBD2 TGCAGCGTCTTAGCGGGAGGGTATATCTACGAGCAGTACTTC CSVLAGGYIYEQYF
TRBJ2-1 TRBV12-3/TRBV12-4 many TRBD2 TGTGCCAGCAGTTTAGCGGGAGGGCTAGTCGGTGAGCAGTTCTTC CASSLAGGLVGEQFF
TRBJ2-2 TRBV12-3/TRBV12-4 many - TGTGCCAGCAGCCTCGGCGGGTGGGAGATCGGGGAGCTGTTTTTT CASSLGGWEIGELFF
TRBJ1-4 TRBV6-1 many - TGTGCCAGCAGCACGGATAGTAATGAAAAACTGTTTTTT CASSTDSNEKLFF
TRBJ1-1 TRBV29-1 many - TGCAGCGCAGGGGCGGGGGGCTCAGGCACTGAAGCTTTCTTT CSAGAGGSGTEAFF
TRBJ2-2 TRBV6-5 many TRBD2 TGTGCCAGCAGTTACCTAGCGGGCTCCTTGAACACCGGGGAGCTGTTTTTT CASSYLAGSLNTGELFF
TRBJ2-7 TRBV12-5 many TRBD1 TGTGCTAGTGGAAATGGACAGGGGTTCTCCTACGAGCAGTACTTC CASGNGQGFSYEQYF
TRBJ1-3 TRBV2 many - TGTGCCAGCAGTGTTCGGGGGCAAGGAAACACCATATATTTT CASSVRGQGNTIYF
TRBJ2-7 TRBV27 many - TGTGCCAGCAGTTTATCGGGAGCTGTAGAGCAGTACTTC CASSLSGAVEQYF
TRBJ1-5 TRBV6-1 many - TGTGCCAGCAGTGAAGTGGCAGGGAGAGGCAATCAGCCCCAGCATTTT CASSEVAGRGNQPQHF
TRBJ1-5 TRBV12-3/TRBV12-4 many - TGTGCCAGCAGCTTCCGGGGGCGGGAGGATCAGCCCCAGCATTTT CASSFRGREDQPQHF
TRBJ1-4 TRBV5-1 few TRBD1 TGCGCCAGCAGCTTGCAGGGACAGTCGTTGGTAGGAGAAAAACTGTTTTTT CASSLQGQSLVGEKLFF
TRBJ2-7 TRBV30 - - TGTGCCTGGAGCCGGACTGAGCAGTACTTC CAWSRTEQYF
TRBJ1-5 TRBV10-3 - - TGTGCCATCAGTGACAAGGGGCTGGGGCAGCCCCAGCATTTT CAISDKGLGQPQHF
TRBJ1-6 TRBV6-1 - - TGTGCCAGCACCCAGGGGACTTTTAGTTCACCCCTCCACTTT CASTQGTFSSPLHF
TRBJ1-3 TRBV3-1 - TRBD1 TGTGCCAGCAGCCAAACAGGGGGTAGTGGAAACACCATATATTTT CASSQTGGSGNTIYF
TRBJ2-7 TRBV24-1 many - TGTGCCACCAGTGCTGGGAATACCTACGAGCAGTACTTC CATSAGNTYEQYF